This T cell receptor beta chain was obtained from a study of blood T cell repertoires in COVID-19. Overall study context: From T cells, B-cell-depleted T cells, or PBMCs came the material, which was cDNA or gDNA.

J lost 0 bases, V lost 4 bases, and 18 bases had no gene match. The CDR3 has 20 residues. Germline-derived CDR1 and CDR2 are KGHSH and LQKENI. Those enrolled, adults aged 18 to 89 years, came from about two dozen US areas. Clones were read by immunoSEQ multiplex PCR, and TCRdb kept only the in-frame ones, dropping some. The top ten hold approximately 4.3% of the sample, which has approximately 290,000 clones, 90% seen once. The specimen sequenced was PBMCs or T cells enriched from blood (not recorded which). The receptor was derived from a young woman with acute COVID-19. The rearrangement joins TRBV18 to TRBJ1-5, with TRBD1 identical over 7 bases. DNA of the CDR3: TGTGCCAGCTCACAAACCCCACTCGGGACAGCTAGTTATAGCAATCAGCCCCAGCATTTT. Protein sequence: CASSQTPLGTASYSNQPQHF. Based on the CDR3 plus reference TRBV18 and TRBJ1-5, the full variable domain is NAGVMQNPRHLVRRRGQEARLRCSPMKGHSHVYWYRQLPEEGLKFMVYLQKENIIDESGMPKERFSAEFPKEGPSILRIQQVVRGDSAAYFCASSQTPLGTASYSNQPQHFGDGTRLSIL.